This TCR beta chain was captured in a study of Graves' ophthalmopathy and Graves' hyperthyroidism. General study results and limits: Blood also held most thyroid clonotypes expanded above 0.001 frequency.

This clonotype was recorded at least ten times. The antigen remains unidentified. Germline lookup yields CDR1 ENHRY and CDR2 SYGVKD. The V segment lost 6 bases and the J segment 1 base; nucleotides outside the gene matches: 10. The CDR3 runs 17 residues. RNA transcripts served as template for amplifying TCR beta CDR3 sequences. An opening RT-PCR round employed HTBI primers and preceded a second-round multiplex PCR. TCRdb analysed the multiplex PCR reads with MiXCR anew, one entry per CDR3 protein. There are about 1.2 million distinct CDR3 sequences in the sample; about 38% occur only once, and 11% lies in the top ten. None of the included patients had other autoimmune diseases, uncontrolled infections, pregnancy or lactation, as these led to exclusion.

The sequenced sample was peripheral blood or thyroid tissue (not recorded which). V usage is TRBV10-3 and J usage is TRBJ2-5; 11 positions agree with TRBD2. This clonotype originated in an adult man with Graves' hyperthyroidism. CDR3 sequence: CAISGVASGGIQETQYF. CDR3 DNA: TGTGCCATCAGCGGGGTGGCTAGCGGGGGGATCCAAGAGACCCAGTACTTC.